The present T cell receptor beta chain was sequenced within a study of low-dose radiotherapy and immunotherapy resistance in tumors. Alpha and beta chains were covered, as first-strand cDNA relied on TRAV- and TRBV-specific primers. Both a constant-region primer and a V-primer adapter served to amplify TCRs across roughly 20 PCR cycles. TCRdb reprocessed the reads with MiXCR, giving one entry per CDR3 protein. The sample records tens of thousands of distinct CDR3 sequences, roughly 19% being singletons. This clonotype was picked up many times. Documented time point: before trial treatment. This CDR3 region has 13 residues. Germline CDR1 DFQATT, CDR2 SNEGSKA (reference sequence). V shed 5 bases and J shed 7 bases, with 17 bases lying between them.

The sequences come from PBMCs, collected before treatment. The clonotype was recovered from a male donor with prostate cancer. This chain connects TRBV20-1 to TRBJ2-5; no firm D call. CDR3 bases: TGCAGTGCTCCAGACGCTGCTTCCGTGACCCAGTACTTC. It specifies CSAPDAASVTQYF.